What follows is one T cell receptor beta chain and its context. Using immunoSEQ multiplex PCR, the repertoire was profiled, and TCRdb retains in-frame clones only, with some absent. The repertoire has about 88,000 clones, around 90% of them found once; the top ten carry roughly 4%. Germline values: CDR1 MNHNS, CDR2 SASEGT. V was pared by 2 bases and J by 3 bases, with 13 bases between. CDR3 size: 15 residues. The entry originates in a study of T cell responses to AZD1222 COVID-19 vaccine. This chain links TRBV6-1 with TRBJ1-1, with D perhaps TRBD1 (5 bases). The source is an adult in good health. The source was peripheral blood, collected on day 0 of AZD1222 vaccination. CDR3 sequence: CASSEWGRADTEAFF. The CDR3 DNA follows: TGTGCCAGCAGTGAATGGGGGAGAGCGGACACTGAAGCTTTCTTT.